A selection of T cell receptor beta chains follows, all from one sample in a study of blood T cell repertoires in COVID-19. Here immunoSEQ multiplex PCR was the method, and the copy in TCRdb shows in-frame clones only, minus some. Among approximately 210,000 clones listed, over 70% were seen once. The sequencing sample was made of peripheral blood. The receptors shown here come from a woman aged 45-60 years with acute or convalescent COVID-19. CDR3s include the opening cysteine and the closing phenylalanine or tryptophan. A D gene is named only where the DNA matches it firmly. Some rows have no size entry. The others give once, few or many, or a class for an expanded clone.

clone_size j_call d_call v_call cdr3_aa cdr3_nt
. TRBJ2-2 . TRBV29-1 CSVAGGSGELFF TGCAGCGTTGCAGGGGGGTCCGGGGAGCTGTTTTTT
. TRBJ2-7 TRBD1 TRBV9 CASSPSGQGEYEQYF TGTGCCAGCAGCCCATCGGGACAGGGGGAGTACGAGCAGTACTTC
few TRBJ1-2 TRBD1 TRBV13 CASSLMGQVGGYTF TGTGCCAGCAGCTTAATGGGACAGGTGGGGGGCTACACCTTC
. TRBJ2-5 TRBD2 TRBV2 CASILAGEETQYF TGTGCCAGCATCCTAGCGGGAGAAGAGACCCAGTACTTC
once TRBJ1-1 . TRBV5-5 CASSKTANTEAFF TGTGCCAGCAGCAAGACAGCGAACACTGAAGCTTTCTTT
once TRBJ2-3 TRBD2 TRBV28 CASSLASGRGGGGDTQYF TGTGCCAGCAGTTTGGCTAGCGGGAGAGGGGGTGGAGGAGATACGCAGTATTTT
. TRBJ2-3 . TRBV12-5 CASGFSISSRSTDTQYF TGTGCTAGTGGTTTTTCGATCTCTAGTCGCAGCACAGATACGCAGTATTTT
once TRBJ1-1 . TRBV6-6 CASSYSQAEAFF TGTGCCAGCAGTTACTCCCAGGCCGAAGCTTTCTTT
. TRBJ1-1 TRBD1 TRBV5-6 CASSLGDRAYNQNTEAFF TGTGCCAGCAGCTTGGGGGACAGGGCTTACAATCAGAACACTGAAGCTTTCTTT
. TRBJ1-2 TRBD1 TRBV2 CASSGRQGGYTF TGTGCCAGCAGTGGGAGACAGGGTGGCTACACCTTC
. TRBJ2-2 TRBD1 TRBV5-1 CASSSITGGTGELFF TGCGCCAGCAGCTCAATCACAGGGGGCACCGGGGAGCTGTTTTTT
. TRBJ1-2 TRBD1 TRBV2 CASKGQGAIRDYGYTF TGTGCCAGCAAAGGACAGGGGGCTATACGGGACTATGGCTACACCTTC
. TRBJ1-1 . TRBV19 CASSHTGLGNTEAFF TGTGCCAGTAGCCATACAGGGTTGGGGAACACTGAAGCTTTCTTT
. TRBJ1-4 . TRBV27 CASSLNRDTEKLFF TGTGCCAGCAGTTTAAACAGGGATACGGAAAAACTGTTTTTT
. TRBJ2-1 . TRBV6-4 CASSEWSSSSYNEQFF TGTGCCAGCAGTGAATGGAGTTCGAGCTCCTACAATGAGCAGTTCTTC
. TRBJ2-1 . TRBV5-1 CASSGAAAQGNEQFF TGCGCCAGCAGCGGCGCGGCAGCCCAGGGGAATGAGCAGTTCTTC
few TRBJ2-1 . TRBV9 CAMLQGNEQFF TGTGCCATGTTACAGGGAAATGAGCAGTTCTTC
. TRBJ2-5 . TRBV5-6 CASSEAGTARETQYF TGTGCCAGCAGCGAGGCGGGGACCGCTCGTGAGACCCAGTACTTC
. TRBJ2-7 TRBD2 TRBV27 CASSLGLAVSYEQYF TGTGCCAGCAGTTTAGGGCTAGCGGTCTCCTACGAGCAGTACTTC
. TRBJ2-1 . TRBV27 CASSLPWGQGRNEQFF TGTGCCAGCAGTTTGCCCTGGGGGCAGGGTCGCAATGAGCAGTTCTTC
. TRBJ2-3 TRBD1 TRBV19 CASSTGGDGTDTQYF TGTGCCAGTAGTACAGGGGGCGACGGCACAGATACGCAGTATTTT
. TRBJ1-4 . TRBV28 CASSLRVPLVGEKLFF TGTGCCAGCAGTCTTCGGGTCCCCCTGGTCGGAGAAAAACTGTTTTTT
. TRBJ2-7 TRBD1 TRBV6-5 CASIQGSPYEQYF TGTGCCAGCATACAGGGGTCCCCCTACGAGCAGTACTTC
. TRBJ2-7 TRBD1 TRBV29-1 CSALTGQDGSYEQYF TGCAGCGCCCTCACGGGACAGGATGGCTCCTACGAGCAGTACTTC